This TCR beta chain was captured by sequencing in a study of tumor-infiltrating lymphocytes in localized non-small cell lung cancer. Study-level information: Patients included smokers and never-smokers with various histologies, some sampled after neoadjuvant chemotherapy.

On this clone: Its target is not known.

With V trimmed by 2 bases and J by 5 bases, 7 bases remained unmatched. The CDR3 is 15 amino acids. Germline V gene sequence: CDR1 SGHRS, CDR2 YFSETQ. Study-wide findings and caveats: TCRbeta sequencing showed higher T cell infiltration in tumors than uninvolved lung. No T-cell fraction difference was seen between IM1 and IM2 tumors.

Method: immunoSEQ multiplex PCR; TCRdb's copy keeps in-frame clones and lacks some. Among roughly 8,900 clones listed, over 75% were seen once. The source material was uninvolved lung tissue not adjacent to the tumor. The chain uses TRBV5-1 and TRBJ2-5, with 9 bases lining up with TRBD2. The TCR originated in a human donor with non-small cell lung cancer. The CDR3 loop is CASSLFSSGGETQYF. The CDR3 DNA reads TGCGCCAGCAGCTTATTCAGTAGCGGGGGCGAGACCCAGTACTTC. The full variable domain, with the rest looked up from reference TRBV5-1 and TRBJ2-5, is KAGVTQTPRYLIKTRGQQVTLSCSPISGHRSVSWYQQTPGQGLQFLFEYFSETQRNKGNFPGRFSGRQFSNSRSEMNVSTLELGDSALYLCASSLFSSGGETQYFGPGTRLLVL.